This T cell receptor beta chain was profiled in a study of CD8 T cells in Susac syndrome. The study's findings and limits: Across the total CD8+ repertoires, 15 to 20 Susac-specific public clones were detected, and across the CD8+ TEMRA repertoires, four to six such clones were detected.

Peripheral blood CD8+ and CD4+ T cells were profiled by TCR beta sequencing. To note about this clonotype: Its antigen is not identified.

The CDR3 covers 13 residues. Germline V gene lookup returns CDR1 DFQATT and CDR2 SNEGSKA (reference sequence). Trimming cost V 6 bases and J 5 bases; bases outside gene matches: 8. The authors reverse transcribed roughly 0.5 to 1 ug RNA with random hexamers. An immunoSEQ multiplex PCR amplified TCR beta CDR3 over 54 Vbeta and 13 Jbeta. TCRdb itself ran the immunoSEQ multiplex PCR reads through MiXCR, one entry per CDR3 protein. This table has about 130,000 distinct CDR3 sequences, just under 95% appearing once. Sequencing was performed on CD8+ T cells from PBMCs. The chain uses TRBV20-1 and TRBJ1-1; 8 nucleotides align to TRBD1. The sequence was collected from a human donor with Susac syndrome. CDR3 coding DNA: TGCAGTGCGGGGGACAGGTCTCTGACTGAAGCTTTCTTT. This codes for CSAGDRSLTEAFF.